The rows below give T cell receptor beta chains drawn from one sample of a study of blood T cell repertoires in COVID-19. Some clones are missing from TCRdb's copy, which holds only in-frame ones; the method was immunoSEQ multiplex PCR. The sample lists about 140,000 clones; about 88% were seen once. The sample was peripheral blood. These receptors were obtained from a human donor with COVID-19, enrolled during active disease. The donor label of this sample is uncertain. Both conserved end residues are part of each CDR3. D genes are given only for firm matches. Clone sizes are given selectively: once, few, many, or a class where the clone is expanded.

size | J | V | D | CDR3 | DNA
. | TRBJ1-2 | TRBV18 | . | CASSPPNSYGYTF | TGTGCCAGCTCACCACCGAATAGTTATGGCTACACCTTC
. | TRBJ1-3 | TRBV6-5 | . | CASSRANRAGNTIYF | TGTGCCAGCAGCCGAGCGAACAGGGCTGGAAACACCATATATTTT
. | TRBJ2-1 | TRBV9 | . | CASSSSPGGRGEQFF | TGTGCCAGCAGTAGTTCCCCAGGGGGACGGGGGGAGCAGTTCTTC
. | TRBJ1-5 | TRBV30 | . | CAWSGGGNQPQHF | TGTGCCTGGAGCGGAGGGGGCAATCAGCCCCAGCATTTT
. | TRBJ1-5 | TRBV5-6 | . | CASSLMGATGDYSNQPQHF | TGTGCCAGCAGCCTAATGGGTGCAACAGGAGATTATAGCAATCAGCCCCAGCATTTT
once | TRBJ2-2 | TRBV30 | . | CAWSSIGGWDTGELFF | TGTGCCTGGAGTTCCATAGGGGGTTGGGACACCGGGGAGCTGTTTTTT
. | TRBJ2-7 | TRBV4-2 | TRBD1 | CASSQDADRGPWTYEQYF | TGTGCCAGCAGCCAAGATGCGGACAGGGGCCCCTGGACCTACGAGCAGTACTTC
. | TRBJ2-7 | TRBV11-3 | . | CASSSGPGDF | TGTGCCAGCAGCTCAGGGCCAGGGGACTTC
few | TRBJ1-2 | TRBV7-9 | . | CASSPGDAGNYGYTF | TGTGCCAGCAGCCCGGGGGATGCAGGGAACTATGGCTACACCTTC
. | TRBJ2-5 | TRBV4-1 | TRBD2 | CASSQLTSGREGETQYF | TGCGCCAGCAGCCAGCTGACTAGCGGGAGGGAGGGGGAGACCCAGTACTTC
few | TRBJ2-1 | TRBV9 | TRBD2 | CASSPGVAGGPRNEQFF | TGTGCCAGCAGCCCTGGCGTAGCGGGGGGGCCGAGAAATGAGCAGTTCTTC
. | TRBJ1-1 | TRBV11-2 | . | CASSLVDTEAFF | TGTGCCAGCAGCTTAGTAGACACTGAAGCTTTCTTT
. | TRBJ1-1 | TRBV9 | . | CASSVTGQPNTEAFF | TGTGCCAGCAGCGTAACGGGACAACCTAACACTGAAGCTTTCTTT
. | TRBJ1-4 | TRBV3-1/TRBV3-2 | TRBD1 | CASSPGGVWEKLFF | TGTGCCAGCAGTCCAGGGGGCGTATGGGAAAAACTGTTTTTT
. | TRBJ2-3 | TRBV9 | TRBD2 | CASSVEGVTTSGGNTQYF | TGTGCCAGCAGCGTAGAGGGAGTCACGACTAGCGGGGGGAATACGCAGTATTTT
. | TRBJ1-1 | TRBV6-5 | . | CASGGGRANTEAFF | TGTGCCAGCGGGGGGGGACGAGCGAACACTGAAGCTTTCTTT
few | TRBJ1-2 | TRBV30 | . | CAWSFWGHGGYTF | TGTGCCTGGAGTTTTTGGGGGCATGGTGGCTACACCTTC
. | TRBJ2-1 | TRBV2 | . | CASSEGIGLAYEQFF | TGTGCCAGCAGTGAAGGTATTGGCCTAGCCTATGAGCAGTTCTTC
. | TRBJ1-2 | TRBV30 | . | CAWRHLYGYTF | TGTGCCTGGAGACACCTCTATGGCTACACCTTC
few | TRBJ2-7 | TRBV4-2 | . | CASSQDLEQSSYEQYF | TGTGCCAGCAGCCAAGATCTGGAACAGAGCTCCTACGAGCAGTACTTC
. | TRBJ2-5 | TRBV4-1 | . | CASSQFSHGGAVQETQYF | TGCGCCAGCAGCCAGTTCTCTCATGGGGGGGCAGTCCAAGAGACCCAGTACTTC
. | TRBJ1-5 | TRBV28 | TRBD1 | CATIFGQEGYQPQHF | TGTGCCACCATATTCGGACAGGAAGGGTATCAGCCCCAGCATTTT
. | TRBJ2-7 | TRBV19 | . | CASSIGPAGLSSYEQYF | TGTGCCAGTAGTATAGGACCGGCGGGCCTAAGCTCCTACGAGCAGTACTTC
. | TRBJ1-1 | TRBV5-1 | TRBD1 | CASSGGTANTEAFF | TGCGCCAGCAGCGGCGGGACAGCGAACACTGAAGCTTTCTTT
. | TRBJ1-1 | TRBV11-3 | . | CASSLAADSFEAFF | TGTGCCAGCAGCTTAGCCGCGGACAGTTTTGAAGCTTTCTTT
. | TRBJ1-5 | TRBV7-2 | . | CASSLAPGREVGKSNQPQHF | TGTGCCAGCAGCTTAGCCCCTGGCAGGGAGGTCGGAAAAAGCAATCAGCCCCAGCATTTT